A few counts support the clone carrying this TCR beta chain. No antigen is known for it. V lost 5 bases, J lost 10 bases, and 13 bases stayed unmatched. The germline CDR1 and CDR2 sequences are DFQATT and SNEGSKA (reference sequence). The CDR3 contains 14 residues. The data were taken from a study of immune heterogeneity within non-small cell lung tumors. Study information: Several squamous cell carcinomas, approximately 11 non-squamous carcinomas and 1 not otherwise specified made up the tumors. Study-wide results and limits: Local T-cell clonality tracked moderately but significantly with local tumor mutational burden, giving an R of approximately 0.3. Recurrence of identical dominant CDR3 beta clonotypes was observed across tumor sites within a patient, alongside site-unique high-frequency clones.

The TCR beta CDR3 region underwent multiplex PCR amplification with 32 V and 13 J primers. MiXCR, run by TCRdb on the multiplex PCR reads, gives a single entry per CDR3 protein. This sample yields about 20,000 distinct CDR3 sequences, of which 27% are seen a single time; approximately 3.7% belongs to the top ten. Bulk tumor genomic DNA (about 600 ng per sample) served as template. Surgical sampling yielded several biopsies per primary tumor (spaced far apart). Their non-small cell lung cancer was newly diagnosed and untreated, and the patients underwent curative surgery. Each donor was a newly diagnosed non-small cell lung cancer patient undergoing surgery with curative intent.

The V call is TRBV20-1, the J call TRBJ2-1; 8 bases map to TRBD2. The sequencing sample was made of lung tumor tissue. The TCR was taken from a man in his forties or fifties with non-small cell lung cancer. The CDR3 region is CSARSGISLGEQFF. CDR3 in DNA: TGCAGTGCTCGTAGCGGGATCTCTTTGGGGGAGCAGTTCTTC.